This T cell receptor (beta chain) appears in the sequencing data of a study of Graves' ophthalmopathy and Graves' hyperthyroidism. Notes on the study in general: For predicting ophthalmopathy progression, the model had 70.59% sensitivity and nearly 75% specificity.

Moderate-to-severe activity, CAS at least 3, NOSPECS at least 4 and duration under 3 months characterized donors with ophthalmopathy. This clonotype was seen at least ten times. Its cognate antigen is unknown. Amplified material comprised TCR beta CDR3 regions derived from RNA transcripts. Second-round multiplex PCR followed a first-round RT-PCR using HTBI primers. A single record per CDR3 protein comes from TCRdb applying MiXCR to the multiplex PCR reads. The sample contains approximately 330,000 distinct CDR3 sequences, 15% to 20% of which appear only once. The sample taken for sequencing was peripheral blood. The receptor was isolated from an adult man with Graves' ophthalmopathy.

The CDR3 is CASTPWGLDTGELFF. The CDR3 DNA reads as TGTGCCAGCACCCCCTGGGGGCTCGACACCGGGGAGCTGTTTTTT. This chain joins TRBV6-5 and TRBJ2-2; a weak D match, TRBD1 (6 bases). In germline, CDR1 is MNHEY, CDR2 SVGAGI. This CDR3 contains 15 residues. V dropped 7 bases and J dropped 3 bases, with 15 bases sitting between them.